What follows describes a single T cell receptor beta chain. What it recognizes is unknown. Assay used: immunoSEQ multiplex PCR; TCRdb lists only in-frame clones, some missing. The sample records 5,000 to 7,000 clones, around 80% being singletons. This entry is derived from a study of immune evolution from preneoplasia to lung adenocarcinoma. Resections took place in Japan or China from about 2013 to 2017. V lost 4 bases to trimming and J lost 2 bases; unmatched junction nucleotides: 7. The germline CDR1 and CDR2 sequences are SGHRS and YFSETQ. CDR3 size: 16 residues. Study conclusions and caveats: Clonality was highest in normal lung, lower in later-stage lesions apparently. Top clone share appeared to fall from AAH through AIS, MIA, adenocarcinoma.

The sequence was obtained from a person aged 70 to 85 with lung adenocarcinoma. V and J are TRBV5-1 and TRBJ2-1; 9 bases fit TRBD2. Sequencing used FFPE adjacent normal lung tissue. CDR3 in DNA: TGCGCCAGCAGCCCTGGGACTAGCTCTACCTACAATGAGCAGTTCTTC. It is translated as CASSPGTSSTYNEQFF. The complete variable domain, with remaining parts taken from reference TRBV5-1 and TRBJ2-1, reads KAGVTQTPRYLIKTRGQQVTLSCSPISGHRSVSWYQQTPGQGLQFLFEYFSETQRNKGNFPGRFSGRQFSNSRSEMNVSTLELGDSALYLCASSPGTSSTYNEQFFGPGTRLTVL.